This passage covers 16 T cell receptor beta chains from one sample sequenced in a study of cytomegalovirus exposure and HLA in healthy donors (dated by TCRdb to 2017 to 2019). Library preparation used the immunoSEQ multiplex PCR assay. For the multiplex PCR, a mixture combining 60 forward primers for TCR Vbeta segments and 13 reverse primers for TCR Jbeta segments was used. TCRdb's version of the immuneACCESS table is confined to in-frame rearrangements and falls short of the full clone set. An unresolved V gene accounts for under half of the shortfall where checked; the remainder is of unknown origin. The sample table contains 200,000 or so clones; only one count was recorded for over 65% of them. The ten largest clones represent 0.6% to 0.65% of the sample. Sequencing was done on a sample of PBMCs. These receptors originate from a man younger than 30 in good health and CMV-seronegative.

With respect to this clone: Other DNA sequences in this sample translate to the same CDR3. The V and J genes are TRBV6-5 and TRBJ2-7; 11 nucleotides match TRBD2. The CDR3 sequence is 14 residues long. J lost 3 bases, V lost 6 bases, and 4 bases had no gene match. Germline CDR1 MNHEY, CDR2 SVGAGI. Here the CDR3 reads CASSYGTSGYEQYF. In nucleotides, the CDR3 is TGTGCCAGCAGCTACGGGACTAGCGGCTACGAGCAGTACTTC.

V and J are TRBV7-9 and TRBJ2-1; TRBD2 is a possible D gene (6 bases). V dropped 3 bases and J dropped 8 bases, with 14 bases sitting between them. The CDR3 totals 14 residues. Germline V lookup: CDR1 SEHNR, CDR2 FQNEAQ (reference sequence). CDR3 region: CASSLRDPAYEQFF. The CDR3 nucleotides read TGTGCCAGCAGCTTGCGGGACCCAGCGTATGAGCAGTTCTTC.

The chain has TRBV5-4 and TRBJ2-7; the match to TRBD2 covers 8 bases. Germline values: CDR1 SGHNT, CDR2 YYREEE (reference sequence). The CDR3 spans 15 residues. The V and J ends lost 4 bases and 5 bases, in that order; junction bases with no gene match: 11. CDR3 region: CASSRGAGGYDEQYF. The DNA of the CDR3 is TGTGCCAGCAGCCGGGGGGCGGGAGGCTACGACGAGCAGTACTTC. Full variable domain (missing parts from reference TRBV5-4 and TRBJ2-7): ETGVTQSPTHLIKTRGQQVTLRCSSQSGHNTVSWYQQALGQGPQFIFQYYREEENGRGNFPPRFSGLQFPNYSSELNVNALELDDSALYLCASSRGAGGYDEQYFGPGTRLTVT.

The rearrangement uses TRBV11-3 and TRBJ1-1, with D maybe TRBD1 (5 bases). Germline CDR1 is SGHNT and CDR2 is YENEEA. This CDR3 has 13 residues. Deletions cut 0 bases from V and 4 bases from J, with 6 bases between. CDR3 residues: CASSLEGGTEAFF. The CDR3 DNA sequence: TGTGCCAGCAGCTTAGAGGGGGGCACTGAAGCTTTCTTT.

The chain is built from TRBV2 and TRBJ2-3; D is ambiguous. The V and J ends lost 8 bases and 0 bases respectively, with 9 bases between them. Germline-derived CDR1 and CDR2 are SNHLY and FYNNEI. The CDR3 consists of 13 residues. The CDR3 DNA reads as TGTGCCAGCTCCCTTTCTAGCACAGATACGCAGTATTTT. Translation gives CASSLSSTDTQYF.

The rearrangement links TRBV7-3 to TRBJ2-1; 11 nucleotides align to TRBD2. V trimming: 3 bases; J trimming: 4 bases; junction bases outside the gene matches: 2. This CDR3 has 15 residues. In germline, CDR1 is SGHTA, CDR2 FQGTGA. CDR3 region: CASSLGLAEYNEQFF. Written as DNA, the CDR3 is TGTGCCAGCAGCTTGGGACTAGCGGAGTACAATGAGCAGTTCTTC.

V gene TRBV5-6 combines with J gene TRBJ2-7; 10 bases agree with TRBD2. Germline V lookup: CDR1 SGHDT, CDR2 YYEEEE. CDR3 length: 17 amino acids. The junction had 12 bases not matched to a gene; V was cut back by 1 base and J by 5 bases. CDR3 region: CASSLFGRAGGPDEQYF. As DNA, the CDR3 is TGTGCCAGCAGCTTGTTCGGGAGAGCGGGAGGGCCTGACGAGCAGTACTTC.

The CDR3 coding sequence is TGTGCCAACCTACTCCGCGAGACCCAGTACTTC. Translating gives CANLLRETQYF. This chain links TRBV30 with TRBJ2-5, with unresolved D. Between the trimmed V and J ends, which lost 8 bases and 5 bases, there was a span of 12 bases. Looked up from germline, CDR1 is GTSNPN and CDR2 is SVGIG (reference sequence). This CDR3 spans 11 amino acids.

The J gene is TRBJ1-5, the V gene TRBV2; weak D call: TRBD1 (6 bases). V was cut by 5 bases and J by 5 bases, with 10 bases left in between. The CDR3 consists of 13 residues. Germline V gene lookup returns CDR1 SNHLY and CDR2 FYNNEI. The CDR3 loop reads CASSQDRDQPQHF. The CDR3 nucleotides are TGTGCCAGCAGTCAGGACAGAGATCAGCCCCAGCATTTT.

This clone was seen only a few times. V usage is TRBV5-1 and J usage is TRBJ2-1, with D perhaps TRBD1 (6 bases). The CDR3 sequence is 14 residues long. The ends were cut back, 0 bases at V and 9 bases at J, with 13 bases in the middle. Germline-derived CDR1 and CDR2 are SGHRS and YFSETQ. This chain's CDR3 is CASSLVQGVGEQFF. The CDR3 region has the DNA TGCGCCAGCAGCTTGGTACAGGGAGTAGGTGAGCAGTTCTTC.

As DNA, the CDR3 is TGTGCCAGCAGTCTTGTGGGGGACAGCCGACCTTATGGCTACACCTTC. It yields the protein CASSLVGDSRPYGYTF. This chain uses TRBV7-9 with TRBJ1-2, with 7 nucleotides matching TRBD1. Germline CDR1 and CDR2: SEHNR and FQNEAQ (reference sequence). The CDR3 runs to 16 residues. The trim removed 6 bases at V and 5 bases at J, leaving 15 bases unmatched.

The V gene is TRBV6-1, the J gene TRBJ2-3; 7 nucleotides align to TRBD1. CDR3 length equals 15 residues. The germline CDR1 and CDR2 sequences are MNHNS and SASEGT. J lost 3 bases, V lost 5 bases, and 8 bases had no gene match. The CDR3 is CASSSRTGNTDTQYF. Written as DNA, the CDR3 is TGTGCCAGCAGTTCCCGGACAGGCAATACAGATACGCAGTATTTT.

This chain's CDR3 is CASSTSGAYNEQFF. CDR3 DNA: TGTGCCAGTAGTACTAGCGGGGCCTACAATGAGCAGTTCTTC. The V call is TRBV19, the J call TRBJ2-1, with 9 bases fitting TRBD2. This CDR3 is built from 14 residues. V was pared by 4 bases and J by 2 bases, with 0 bases of the junction left unmatched. Germline CDR1 LNHDA, CDR2 SQIVND (reference sequence).

This clone has just a few counts. DNA for the CDR3: TGTGCCAGCAGGAAAAGGGGGGGGAACGGACCCCAGCATTTT. It is translated as CASRKRGGNGPQHF. This chain uses TRBV6-1 with TRBJ1-5, with D perhaps TRBD1 (6 bases). The germline V and J ends were trimmed by 6 bases and 10 bases, with 19 bases remaining between them. This CDR3 comprises 14 residues. CDR1 and CDR2 (germline): MNHNS, SASEGT.

J is TRBJ1-2 and V is TRBV5-4; D not certain. This CDR3 region has 15 residues. Germline values: CDR1 SGHNT, CDR2 YYREEE (reference sequence). The V end lost 2 bases, the J end lost 4 bases, and 15 bases lay between the germline ends. CDR3 in amino acids: CASSFLEMAGYGYTF. The CDR3 DNA is TGTGCCAGCAGCTTTTTGGAGATGGCGGGCTATGGCTACACCTTC.

In this sample, this clone turned up once. The chain joins TRBV7-9 to TRBJ2-1; 8 bases line up with TRBD2. The V segment lost 5 bases and the J segment 4 bases; nucleotides outside the gene matches: 7. CDR3 length: 15 amino acids. Germline V lookup: CDR1 SEHNR, CDR2 FQNEAQ (reference sequence). CDR3 in DNA: TGTGCCAGCAGCCAAGGGCTAGCGGGTTACAATGAGCAGTTCTTC. Protein sequence: CASSQGLAGYNEQFF.